Listed below are T cell receptor beta chains from one sample, sequenced in a study of blood T cell repertoires in COVID-19. Here immunoSEQ multiplex PCR was the method, and the copy in TCRdb shows in-frame clones only, minus some. The sample lists around 50,000 clones; about 89% were seen once. Sequencing input: peripheral blood. The receptors stem from a man in his sixties with active or convalescent COVID-19. Both conserved end residues are trimmed from each CDR3. Rows may omit the clone size; those that give it use once, few, many or a size class.

J,size,V,CDR3
TRBJ1-5,-,TRBV5-5,ASSVGTGLSNQPQH
TRBJ1-4,-,TRBV10-3,AISEGRGANNEKLF
TRBJ1-5,-,TRBV28,ASSTNTLAQH
TRBJ1-4,once,TRBV30,AWGFQGGLANEKLF
TRBJ2-5,-,TRBV2,ATGTSGGATHPIETQY
TRBJ1-1,-,TRBV5-1,ASSWRTGVEHTEAF
TRBJ2-2,once,TRBV29-1,GAPTSGGTLNTGELF
TRBJ2-7,-,TRBV3-1/TRBV3-2,ASSQYRGLSDEQY
TRBJ2-6,-,TRBV6-5,ASSYSSNSGANVLT
TRBJ1-4,-,TRBV4-3,ASSQDRQPLEKLF
TRBJ1-1,-,TRBV6-2/TRBV6-3,ASSQIPGMGNTEAF
TRBJ1-1,-,TRBV4-1,ASSHVGGRNTEAF
TRBJ2-3,-,TRBV7-3,ASSPRLAGAGDTQY
TRBJ2-4,-,TRBV14,ASSQGTGQPKNIQY
TRBJ2-3,-,TRBV27,ASSLPAGPGRGTDTQY
TRBJ2-1,-,TRBV4-3,ASSPAPQGGLEQF
TRBJ1-1,once,TRBV2,ASSEAGNTEAF
TRBJ2-7,-,TRBV18,ASSPLGSSYEQY
TRBJ2-7,few,TRBV3-1/TRBV3-2,ASSQVGLPGEQY
TRBJ2-3,-,TRBV12-3/TRBV12-4,ASSFGRLNQIP
TRBJ1-3,once,TRBV18,ASSMGAPGNTIY
TRBJ2-1,-,TRBV5-1,ASTAGPYNEQF
TRBJ1-2,-,TRBV20-1,SASKGRAYYT
TRBJ1-1,-,TRBV20-1,SASDREQAF
TRBJ1-2,-,TRBV28,ASTLGSGVYGYT
TRBJ2-1,-,TRBV15,ATSAELAGEPYNEQF